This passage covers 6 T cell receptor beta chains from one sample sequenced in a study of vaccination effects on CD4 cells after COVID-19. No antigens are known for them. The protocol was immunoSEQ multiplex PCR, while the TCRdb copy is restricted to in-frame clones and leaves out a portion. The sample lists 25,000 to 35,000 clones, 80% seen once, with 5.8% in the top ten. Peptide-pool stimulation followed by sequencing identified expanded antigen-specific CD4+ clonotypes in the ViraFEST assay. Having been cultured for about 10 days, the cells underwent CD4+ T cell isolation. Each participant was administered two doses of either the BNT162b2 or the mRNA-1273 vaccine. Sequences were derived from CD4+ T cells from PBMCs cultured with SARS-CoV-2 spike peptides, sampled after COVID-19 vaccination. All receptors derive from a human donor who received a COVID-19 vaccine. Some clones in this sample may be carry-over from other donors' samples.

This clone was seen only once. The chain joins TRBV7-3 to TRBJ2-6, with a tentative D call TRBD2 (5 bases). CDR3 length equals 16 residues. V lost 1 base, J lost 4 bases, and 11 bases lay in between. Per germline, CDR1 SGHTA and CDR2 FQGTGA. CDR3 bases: TGTGCCAGCAGCTTAATCTCCGGGGTCGGGGCCAACGTCCTGACTTTC. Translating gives CASSLISGVGANVLTF.

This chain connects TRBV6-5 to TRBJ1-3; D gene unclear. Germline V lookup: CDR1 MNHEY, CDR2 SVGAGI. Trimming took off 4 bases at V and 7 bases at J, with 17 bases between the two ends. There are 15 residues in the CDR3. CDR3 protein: CASSSAEHVRNTIYF. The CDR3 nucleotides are TGTGCCAGCAGTTCTGCCGAACACGTCCGGAACACCATATATTTT.

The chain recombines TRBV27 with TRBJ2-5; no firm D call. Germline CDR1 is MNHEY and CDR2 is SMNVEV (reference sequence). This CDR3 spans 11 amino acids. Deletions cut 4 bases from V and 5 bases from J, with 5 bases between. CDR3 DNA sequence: TGTGCCAGCAGTTCGTATGAGACCCAGTACTTC. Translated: CASSSYETQYF.

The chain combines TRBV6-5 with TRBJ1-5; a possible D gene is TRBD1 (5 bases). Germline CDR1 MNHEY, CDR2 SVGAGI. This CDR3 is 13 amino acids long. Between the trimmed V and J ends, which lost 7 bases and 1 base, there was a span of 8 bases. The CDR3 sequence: CASKRDSNQPQHF. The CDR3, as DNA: TGTGCCAGCAAGCGGGACAGCAATCAGCCCCAGCATTTT.

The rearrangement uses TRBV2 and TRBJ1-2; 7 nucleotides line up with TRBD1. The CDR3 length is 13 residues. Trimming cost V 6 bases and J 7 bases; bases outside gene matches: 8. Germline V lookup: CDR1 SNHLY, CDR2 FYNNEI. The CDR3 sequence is CASSRDSLPGYTF. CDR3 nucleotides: TGTGCCAGCAGCCGGGACAGCTTGCCTGGCTACACCTTC.

Here the CDR3 DNA reads TGTGCCAGCAGCTTTCAGGGATACAATGAGCAGTTCTTC. Translating it yields CASSFQGYNEQFF. The chain links TRBV5-6 to TRBJ2-1; D might be TRBD1 (5 bases). The CDR3 covers 13 residues. Looked up from germline, CDR1 is SGHDT and CDR2 is YYEEEE. V dropped 2 bases and J dropped 4 bases, with 7 bases sitting between them.